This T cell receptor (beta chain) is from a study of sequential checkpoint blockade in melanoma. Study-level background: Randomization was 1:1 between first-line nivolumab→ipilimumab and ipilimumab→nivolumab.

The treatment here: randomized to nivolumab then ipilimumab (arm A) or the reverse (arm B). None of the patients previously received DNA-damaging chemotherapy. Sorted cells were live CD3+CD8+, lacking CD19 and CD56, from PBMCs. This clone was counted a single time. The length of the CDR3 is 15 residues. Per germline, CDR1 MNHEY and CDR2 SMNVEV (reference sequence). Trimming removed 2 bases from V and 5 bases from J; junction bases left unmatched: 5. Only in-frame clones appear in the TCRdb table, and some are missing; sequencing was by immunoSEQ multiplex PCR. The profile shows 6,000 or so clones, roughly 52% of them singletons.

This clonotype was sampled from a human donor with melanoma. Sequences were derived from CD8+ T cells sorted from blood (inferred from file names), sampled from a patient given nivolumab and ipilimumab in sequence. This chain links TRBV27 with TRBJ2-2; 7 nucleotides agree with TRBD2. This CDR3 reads CASSLEPGGTGELFF. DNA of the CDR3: TGTGCCAGCAGTTTAGAGCCGGGGGGTACCGGGGAGCTGTTTTTT.